These T cell receptor beta chains were read from a single sample in a study of cytomegalovirus exposure and HLA in healthy donors. The protocol was immunoSEQ multiplex PCR, while the TCRdb copy is restricted to in-frame clones and leaves out a portion. The table includes about 110,000 clones, approximately 80% detected once. Sequencing was performed on PBMCs. The receptors derive from a woman under 40 in good health and CMV-seronegative. Both conserved end residues are part of each CDR3. The D gene is left open where the match is weak.

d_call j_call v_call cdr3_nt cdr3_aa
TRBD2 TRBJ2-7 TRBV19 TGTGCCAGTGCTGCCGGGACTAGCTCTCACTACGAGCAGTACTTC CASAAGTSSHYEQYF
TRBD2 TRBJ2-7 TRBV4-1 TGCGCCAGCAGCTTCCGGAGGGAGGGGCCCTCCTACGAGCAGTACTTC CASSFRREGPSYEQYF
- TRBJ1-2 TRBV5-1 TGCGCCAGCAGCTCCCAACCTGAGGGCTATGGCTACACCTTC CASSSQPEGYGYTF
TRBD2 TRBJ2-3 TRBV7-9 TGTGCCAGCAGCCTCAAACTAGCGGGGGACACAGATACGCAGTATTTT CASSLKLAGDTDTQYF
TRBD1 TRBJ2-3 TRBV12-5 TGTGCTAGTGGTTTGACATACCGGGACAGGGTATTCGATACGCAGTATTTT CASGLTYRDRVFDTQYF
- TRBJ2-5 TRBV2 TGTGCCAGCAGTGGGACACCTAGGCAAGAGACCCAGTACTTC CASSGTPRQETQYF
TRBD2 TRBJ2-7 TRBV13 TGTGCCAGCAGCTTAAGGAGTACTAGCGGGAGGACCTACGAGCAGTACTTC CASSLRSTSGRTYEQYF
- TRBJ1-5 TRBV28 TGTGCCAGCAGGTCAGGGCCTAGCAATCAGCCCCAGCATTTT CASRSGPSNQPQHF
TRBD1 TRBJ1-1 TRBV4-3 TGCGCCAGCAGCCAACACTCGACAGGGGTTAGCACTGAAGCTTTCTTT CASSQHSTGVSTEAFF
TRBD1 TRBJ2-1 TRBV5-1 TGCGCCAGCAGCAGCAGGACAGGGGTCTTGAATGAGCAGTTCTTC CASSSRTGVLNEQFF